This entry lists 26 T cell receptor beta chains sequenced from one sample in a study of T-cell reconstitution after alpha-beta-depleted transplantation in children. TCRbeta library preparation incorporated unique molecular identifiers. From the PCR reads, TCRdb called clonotypes with MiXCR, one entry per CDR3 protein. The repertoire holds hundreds of thousands of distinct CDR3 sequences, with roughly 17% as singletons. Sequenced material: PBMCs from the stem cell graft donor, taken from the stem cell graft. These receptors all stem from a human donor who donated a stem cell graft to a child with acute myeloid leukemia.

Turning to this clonotype: A clone one base away is much larger, so this may be a read error. The rearrangement uses TRBV5-1 and TRBJ2-1; D could derive from TRBD1 or TRBD2 (5 bases each). The CDR3 runs to 14 residues. The V end lost 0 bases, the J end lost 10 bases, and 14 bases lay between the germline ends. Germline loops: CDR1 SGHRS, CDR2 YFSETQ. CDR3 DNA: TGCGCCAGCAGCTTGGTGGGGCCGAGGGACGAGCAGTTCTTC. Residues: CASSLVGPRDEQFF.

The gene calls are TRBV4-1 and TRBJ2-1; no clear D. Trimming took off 0 bases at V and 3 bases at J, with 6 bases between the two ends. The length of the CDR3 is 14 residues. CDR1 and CDR2 (germline): MGHRA, YSYEKL. CDR3: CASSQDKNYNEQFF. As DNA, the CDR3 is TGCGCCAGCAGCCAAGATAAGAACTACAATGAGCAGTTCTTC.

In this sample, this clonotype turned up many times. The gene calls are TRBV7-9 and TRBJ2-2, with D possibly being TRBD2 (5 bases). The germline V and J ends were trimmed by 2 bases and 7 bases, with 5 bases remaining between them. CDR3 size: 12 residues. CDR1 and CDR2 (germline): SEHNR, FQNEAQ (reference sequence). The CDR3 nucleotides read TGTGCCAGCAGCTTACGGGGCGGGGAGCTGTTTTTT. Its protein is CASSLRGGELFF.

This clonotype was observed at least ten times. The V and J genes are TRBV20-1 and TRBJ2-1, with a weak D call TRBD2 (5 bases). The CDR3 is 14 residues long. The ends were cut back, 0 bases at V and 4 bases at J, with 10 bases in the middle. CDR1 is DFQATT and CDR2 is SNEGSKA in the germline V gene (reference sequence). CDR3 residues: CSARDYRGYNEQFF. The CDR3 DNA sequence: TGCAGTGCTAGAGACTACCGGGGTTACAATGAGCAGTTCTTC.

CDR3: CASSYTQDRGLAGNQPQHF. CDR3 bases: TGTGCCAGCAGTTACACACAAGACAGGGGGCTCGCGGGCAATCAGCCCCAGCATTTT. The chain joins TRBV6-2 or TRBV6-3 to TRBJ1-5; 10 bases match TRBD1. CDR3 length equals 19 residues. The germline CDR1 and CDR2 sequences are MNHEY and SVGEGT. V lost 2 bases, J lost 2 bases, and 12 bases stayed unmatched.

This clonotype was observed at least ten times. The gene calls are TRBV15 and TRBJ1-5; D is unresolved. Germline V gives CDR1 LNHNV, CDR2 YYDKDF (reference sequence). This CDR3 is built from 15 residues. Trimming cost V 1 base and J 1 base, with 8 bases left between them. The CDR3 sequence is CATSRGGGSNQPQHF. The CDR3 region has the DNA TGTGCCACCAGCAGAGGAGGCGGGAGCAATCAGCCCCAGCATTTT.

This clonotype was seen a few times. This chain joins TRBV6-5 and TRBJ2-1; 9 nucleotides line up with TRBD2. The CDR3 contains 17 residues. After removal of 4 bases from V and 0 bases from J, the junction contained 7 bases not matched to a gene. Germline assignment: CDR1 MNHEY and CDR2 SVGAGI. The CDR3 loop reads CASSSRGGGASYNEQFF. The CDR3 DNA reads TGTGCCAGCAGTTCCAGGGGCGGGGGGGCCTCCTACAATGAGCAGTTCTTC.

This clonotype was observed at least ten times. The genes are TRBV6-5 and TRBJ2-7; 11 bases line up with TRBD2. Germline trimming cut 0 bases from V and 3 bases from J; bases unmatched to any gene: 4. This CDR3 is 16 amino acids long. Germline assignment: CDR1 MNHEY and CDR2 SVGAGI. The CDR3, as DNA: TGTGCCAGCAGTTACTCTAGCGGGGGGGCCGTCTACGAGCAGTACTTC. Translation: CASSYSSGGAVYEQYF.

This clonotype was seen many times. V and J are TRBV29-1 and TRBJ1-1, with D possibly being TRBD1 (6 bases). Deletions cut 0 bases from V and 6 bases from J, with 23 bases between. The CDR3 has 17 residues. CDR1 and CDR2 (germline): SQVTM, ANQGSEA. The CDR3 protein is CSVEDRFRTVPAPEAFF. CDR3 sequence (DNA): TGCAGCGTTGAAGATCGGTTCCGGACAGTTCCTGCTCCTGAAGCTTTCTTT. The whole variable domain, filled in from reference TRBV29-1 and TRBJ1-1, reads SAVISQKPSRDICQRGTSLTIQCQVDSQVTMMFWYRQQPGQSLTLIATANQGSEATYESGFVIDKFPISRPNLTFSTLTVSNMSPEDSSIYLCSVEDRFRTVPAPEAFFGQGTRLTVV.

In its sample, this clonotype was seen many times. The chain carries TRBV10-2 and TRBJ2-1, with 10 bases fitting TRBD2. Germline V gene lookup returns CDR1 WSHSY and CDR2 SAAADI. This CDR3 contains 14 residues. Losses at the gene ends were 8 bases for V and 5 bases for J; bases not matched to a gene: 6. In nucleotides, the CDR3 is TGCGCCAGCCTTAGCGGGGGGCCTGACAATGAGCAGTTCTTC. Protein product: CASLSGGPDNEQFF.

This clonotype was picked up a small number of times. The chain joins TRBV3-1 to TRBJ2-1; D may be TRBD1 or TRBD2 (6 bases each). V was cut by 0 bases and J by 5 bases, with 17 bases left in between. Per the germline V gene, CDR1 is LGHDT and CDR2 is YNNKEL (reference sequence). This CDR3 comprises 17 residues. The CDR3 reads CASSQERRGTGNNEQFF. The CDR3 nucleotides read TGTGCCAGCAGCCAAGAAAGGAGGGGGACTGGTAACAATGAGCAGTTCTTC.

This clonotype was seen many times. This chain joins TRBV20-1 and TRBJ1-6, with TRBD1 matching over 9 bases. The junction had 4 bases not matched to a gene; V was cut back by 5 bases and J by 5 bases. Germline V gives CDR1 DFQATT, CDR2 SNEGSKA (reference sequence). The CDR3 loop spans 14 amino acids. The DNA of the CDR3 is TGCAGTGCTGTAAGGACAGGGGATAATTCACCCCTCCACTTT. It codes for CSAVRTGDNSPLHF.

A few counts support this clonotype. CDR3: CASSLATTSGGPHNEQFF. As DNA, the CDR3 is TGTGCCAGCAGCTTAGCGACGACTAGCGGGGGTCCTCACAATGAGCAGTTCTTC. V usage is TRBV7-2 and J usage is TRBJ2-1; 12 bases map to TRBD2. Germline loops: CDR1 SGHTA, CDR2 FQGNSA. V gave up 0 bases and J gave up 5 bases; unmatched junction bases: 8. The CDR3 covers 18 residues.

This clonotype has just a few counts. V and J are TRBV4-3 and TRBJ2-6; no firm D call. Looked up from germline, CDR1 is LGHNA and CDR2 is YSLEER. V lost 0 bases and J lost 2, with 8 bases in between. The CDR3 loop spans 16 amino acids. DNA for the CDR3: TGCGCCAGCAGCCAAGACAGCAGCGCTGGGGCCAACGTCCTGACTTTC. Its translation: CASSQDSSAGANVLTF.

This clonotype was seen repeatedly, ten times or more. V and J are TRBV20-1 and TRBJ2-3; 8 bases map to TRBD1. Germline V gene sequence: CDR1 DFQATT, CDR2 SNEGSKA (reference sequence). The J segment lost 2 bases and the V segment lost 4 bases, leaving 2 bases of the junction unmatched. The CDR3 sequence is 13 residues long. The DNA for the CDR3 is TGCAGTGCTAACAGGGGGGACACAGATACGCAGTATTTT. Protein: CSANRGDTDTQYF.

This clonotype occurred a few times. The chain carries TRBV18 and TRBJ1-4; D remains ambiguous. The V and J ends lost 3 bases and 0 bases respectively, with 11 bases between them. Germline V CDR1 and CDR2: KGHSH, LQKENI. The CDR3 length is 16 residues. The CDR3: CASSPAVPATNEKLFF. The CDR3 coding sequence is TGTGCCAGCTCACCGGCAGTTCCCGCAACTAATGAAAAACTGTTTTTT.

There are many counts of this clonotype. The CDR3 DNA sequence: TGCAGTGCTAGGGACCGACTAGTTCAACCCTACGAGCAGTACTTC. Amino acid sequence: CSARDRLVQPYEQYF. The V call is TRBV20-1, the J call TRBJ2-7, with D perhaps matching TRBD2 (6 bases). Germline values: CDR1 DFQATT, CDR2 SNEGSKA (reference sequence). This CDR3 region has 15 residues. With 3 bases removed from V and 2 bases from J, the gap between germline ends came to 17 bases.

There are many counts of this clonotype. V and J are TRBV20-1 and TRBJ2-1, with TRBD2 matching over 7 bases. The trim removed 3 bases at V and 4 bases at J, leaving 3 bases unmatched. Germline CDR1 DFQATT, CDR2 SNEGSKA (reference sequence). The CDR3 sequence is 13 residues long. The CDR3 reads CSASVRGYNEQFF. The CDR3 DNA is TGCAGTGCTAGTGTGCGGGGGTACAATGAGCAGTTCTTC.

The chain is built from TRBV6-1 and TRBJ2-5; the match to TRBD2 covers 13 bases. Germline V gene sequence: CDR1 MNHNS, CDR2 SASEGT. The CDR3 covers 16 residues. J was trimmed by 3 bases and V by 5 bases; bases with no gene match: 6. The DNA of the CDR3 is TGTGCCAGCAGTACGGGACTAGCGGGGTCTAAAGAGACCCAGTACTTC. This gives the protein CASSTGLAGSKETQYF.

CDR3 in DNA: TGTGCCAGCAGCCTCGTGACCTTCGGGGAGCTGTTTTTT. Amino acid sequence: CASSLVTFGELFF. V and J are TRBV3-1 and TRBJ2-2; D remains ambiguous. Between the trimmed V and J ends, which lost 4 bases and 7 bases, there was a span of 10 bases. Germline CDR1 LGHDT, CDR2 YNNKEL (reference sequence). This CDR3 comprises 13 residues. Together with reference TRBV3-1 and TRBJ2-2, the CDR3 gives the full variable domain: DTAVSQTPKYLVTQMGNDKSIKCEQNLGHDTMYWYKQDSKKFLKIMFSYNNKELIINETVPNRFSPKSPDKAHLNLHINSLELGDSAVYFCASSLVTFGELFFGEGSRLTVL.

This clonotype was recorded at least ten times. V is TRBV10-3 and J is TRBJ2-6; 10 nucleotides agree with TRBD1. J lost 0 bases, V lost 8 bases, and 4 bases had no gene match. The CDR3 loop spans 16 amino acids. The germline V gene has CDR1 ENHRY and CDR2 SYGVKD. CDR3 sequence reads: CAIAGQGSSGANVLTF. DNA for the CDR3: TGTGCCATCGCGGGACAGGGGTCCTCTGGGGCCAACGTCCTGACTTTC.

This clonotype came up a few times. The V and J genes are TRBV12-3 or TRBV12-4 and TRBJ1-1; D gene uncertain. V was clipped by 6 bases and J by 7 bases, with 15 bases between them. The CDR3 runs to 13 residues. The CDR3: CASRSTGRFEAFF. CDR3 nucleotide sequence: TGTGCCAGCAGATCGACCGGGAGGTTTGAAGCTTTCTTT.

This rearrangement joins TRBV20-1 to TRBJ2-1, with 8 nucleotides matching TRBD1. Trimming removed 6 bases from V and 2 bases from J; junction bases left unmatched: 6. CDR3 length equals 14 residues. Germline CDR1 and CDR2: DFQATT and SNEGSKA (reference sequence). The CDR3 loop is CSAPGQVAYNEQFF. CDR3 in DNA: TGCAGTGCCCCGGGACAGGTGGCCTACAATGAGCAGTTCTTC.

This clonotype showed up many times. V gene TRBV20-1 combines with J gene TRBJ2-7; 10 bases are shared with TRBD1. Germline assignment: CDR1 DFQATT and CDR2 SNEGSKA (reference sequence). The CDR3 has 14 amino acids. Trimming at V came to 0 bases and at J to 6 bases, leaving 5 bases not matched to a gene. The CDR3 reads CSARDDRGPLEQYF. For the CDR3, the DNA is TGCAGTGCTAGAGATGACAGGGGGCCCCTCGAGCAGTACTTC.

This clonotype was seen at least ten times. The chain recombines TRBV25-1 with TRBJ2-5, with a possible D match to TRBD2 (7 bases). From germline, CDR1 is MGHDK and CDR2 SYGVNS. The CDR3 contains 13 residues. Trimming removed 11 bases from V and 1 base from J, with 14 bases in between. DNA for the CDR3: TGTGCCGGCGGGGGCGGACGCCAAGAGACCCAGTACTTC. The encoded protein is CAGGGGRQETQYF.

The rearrangement links TRBV29-1 to TRBJ1-2; TRBD1 agrees at 9 bases. Germline trimming cut 0 bases from V and 10 bases from J; bases unmatched to any gene: 9. CDR3 length: 14 amino acids. Per germline, CDR1 SQVTM and CDR2 ANQGSEA. The CDR3 loop reads CSVEDKDRGGDYTF. CDR3 bases: TGCAGCGTTGAAGATAAGGACAGGGGCGGCGACTACACCTTC.